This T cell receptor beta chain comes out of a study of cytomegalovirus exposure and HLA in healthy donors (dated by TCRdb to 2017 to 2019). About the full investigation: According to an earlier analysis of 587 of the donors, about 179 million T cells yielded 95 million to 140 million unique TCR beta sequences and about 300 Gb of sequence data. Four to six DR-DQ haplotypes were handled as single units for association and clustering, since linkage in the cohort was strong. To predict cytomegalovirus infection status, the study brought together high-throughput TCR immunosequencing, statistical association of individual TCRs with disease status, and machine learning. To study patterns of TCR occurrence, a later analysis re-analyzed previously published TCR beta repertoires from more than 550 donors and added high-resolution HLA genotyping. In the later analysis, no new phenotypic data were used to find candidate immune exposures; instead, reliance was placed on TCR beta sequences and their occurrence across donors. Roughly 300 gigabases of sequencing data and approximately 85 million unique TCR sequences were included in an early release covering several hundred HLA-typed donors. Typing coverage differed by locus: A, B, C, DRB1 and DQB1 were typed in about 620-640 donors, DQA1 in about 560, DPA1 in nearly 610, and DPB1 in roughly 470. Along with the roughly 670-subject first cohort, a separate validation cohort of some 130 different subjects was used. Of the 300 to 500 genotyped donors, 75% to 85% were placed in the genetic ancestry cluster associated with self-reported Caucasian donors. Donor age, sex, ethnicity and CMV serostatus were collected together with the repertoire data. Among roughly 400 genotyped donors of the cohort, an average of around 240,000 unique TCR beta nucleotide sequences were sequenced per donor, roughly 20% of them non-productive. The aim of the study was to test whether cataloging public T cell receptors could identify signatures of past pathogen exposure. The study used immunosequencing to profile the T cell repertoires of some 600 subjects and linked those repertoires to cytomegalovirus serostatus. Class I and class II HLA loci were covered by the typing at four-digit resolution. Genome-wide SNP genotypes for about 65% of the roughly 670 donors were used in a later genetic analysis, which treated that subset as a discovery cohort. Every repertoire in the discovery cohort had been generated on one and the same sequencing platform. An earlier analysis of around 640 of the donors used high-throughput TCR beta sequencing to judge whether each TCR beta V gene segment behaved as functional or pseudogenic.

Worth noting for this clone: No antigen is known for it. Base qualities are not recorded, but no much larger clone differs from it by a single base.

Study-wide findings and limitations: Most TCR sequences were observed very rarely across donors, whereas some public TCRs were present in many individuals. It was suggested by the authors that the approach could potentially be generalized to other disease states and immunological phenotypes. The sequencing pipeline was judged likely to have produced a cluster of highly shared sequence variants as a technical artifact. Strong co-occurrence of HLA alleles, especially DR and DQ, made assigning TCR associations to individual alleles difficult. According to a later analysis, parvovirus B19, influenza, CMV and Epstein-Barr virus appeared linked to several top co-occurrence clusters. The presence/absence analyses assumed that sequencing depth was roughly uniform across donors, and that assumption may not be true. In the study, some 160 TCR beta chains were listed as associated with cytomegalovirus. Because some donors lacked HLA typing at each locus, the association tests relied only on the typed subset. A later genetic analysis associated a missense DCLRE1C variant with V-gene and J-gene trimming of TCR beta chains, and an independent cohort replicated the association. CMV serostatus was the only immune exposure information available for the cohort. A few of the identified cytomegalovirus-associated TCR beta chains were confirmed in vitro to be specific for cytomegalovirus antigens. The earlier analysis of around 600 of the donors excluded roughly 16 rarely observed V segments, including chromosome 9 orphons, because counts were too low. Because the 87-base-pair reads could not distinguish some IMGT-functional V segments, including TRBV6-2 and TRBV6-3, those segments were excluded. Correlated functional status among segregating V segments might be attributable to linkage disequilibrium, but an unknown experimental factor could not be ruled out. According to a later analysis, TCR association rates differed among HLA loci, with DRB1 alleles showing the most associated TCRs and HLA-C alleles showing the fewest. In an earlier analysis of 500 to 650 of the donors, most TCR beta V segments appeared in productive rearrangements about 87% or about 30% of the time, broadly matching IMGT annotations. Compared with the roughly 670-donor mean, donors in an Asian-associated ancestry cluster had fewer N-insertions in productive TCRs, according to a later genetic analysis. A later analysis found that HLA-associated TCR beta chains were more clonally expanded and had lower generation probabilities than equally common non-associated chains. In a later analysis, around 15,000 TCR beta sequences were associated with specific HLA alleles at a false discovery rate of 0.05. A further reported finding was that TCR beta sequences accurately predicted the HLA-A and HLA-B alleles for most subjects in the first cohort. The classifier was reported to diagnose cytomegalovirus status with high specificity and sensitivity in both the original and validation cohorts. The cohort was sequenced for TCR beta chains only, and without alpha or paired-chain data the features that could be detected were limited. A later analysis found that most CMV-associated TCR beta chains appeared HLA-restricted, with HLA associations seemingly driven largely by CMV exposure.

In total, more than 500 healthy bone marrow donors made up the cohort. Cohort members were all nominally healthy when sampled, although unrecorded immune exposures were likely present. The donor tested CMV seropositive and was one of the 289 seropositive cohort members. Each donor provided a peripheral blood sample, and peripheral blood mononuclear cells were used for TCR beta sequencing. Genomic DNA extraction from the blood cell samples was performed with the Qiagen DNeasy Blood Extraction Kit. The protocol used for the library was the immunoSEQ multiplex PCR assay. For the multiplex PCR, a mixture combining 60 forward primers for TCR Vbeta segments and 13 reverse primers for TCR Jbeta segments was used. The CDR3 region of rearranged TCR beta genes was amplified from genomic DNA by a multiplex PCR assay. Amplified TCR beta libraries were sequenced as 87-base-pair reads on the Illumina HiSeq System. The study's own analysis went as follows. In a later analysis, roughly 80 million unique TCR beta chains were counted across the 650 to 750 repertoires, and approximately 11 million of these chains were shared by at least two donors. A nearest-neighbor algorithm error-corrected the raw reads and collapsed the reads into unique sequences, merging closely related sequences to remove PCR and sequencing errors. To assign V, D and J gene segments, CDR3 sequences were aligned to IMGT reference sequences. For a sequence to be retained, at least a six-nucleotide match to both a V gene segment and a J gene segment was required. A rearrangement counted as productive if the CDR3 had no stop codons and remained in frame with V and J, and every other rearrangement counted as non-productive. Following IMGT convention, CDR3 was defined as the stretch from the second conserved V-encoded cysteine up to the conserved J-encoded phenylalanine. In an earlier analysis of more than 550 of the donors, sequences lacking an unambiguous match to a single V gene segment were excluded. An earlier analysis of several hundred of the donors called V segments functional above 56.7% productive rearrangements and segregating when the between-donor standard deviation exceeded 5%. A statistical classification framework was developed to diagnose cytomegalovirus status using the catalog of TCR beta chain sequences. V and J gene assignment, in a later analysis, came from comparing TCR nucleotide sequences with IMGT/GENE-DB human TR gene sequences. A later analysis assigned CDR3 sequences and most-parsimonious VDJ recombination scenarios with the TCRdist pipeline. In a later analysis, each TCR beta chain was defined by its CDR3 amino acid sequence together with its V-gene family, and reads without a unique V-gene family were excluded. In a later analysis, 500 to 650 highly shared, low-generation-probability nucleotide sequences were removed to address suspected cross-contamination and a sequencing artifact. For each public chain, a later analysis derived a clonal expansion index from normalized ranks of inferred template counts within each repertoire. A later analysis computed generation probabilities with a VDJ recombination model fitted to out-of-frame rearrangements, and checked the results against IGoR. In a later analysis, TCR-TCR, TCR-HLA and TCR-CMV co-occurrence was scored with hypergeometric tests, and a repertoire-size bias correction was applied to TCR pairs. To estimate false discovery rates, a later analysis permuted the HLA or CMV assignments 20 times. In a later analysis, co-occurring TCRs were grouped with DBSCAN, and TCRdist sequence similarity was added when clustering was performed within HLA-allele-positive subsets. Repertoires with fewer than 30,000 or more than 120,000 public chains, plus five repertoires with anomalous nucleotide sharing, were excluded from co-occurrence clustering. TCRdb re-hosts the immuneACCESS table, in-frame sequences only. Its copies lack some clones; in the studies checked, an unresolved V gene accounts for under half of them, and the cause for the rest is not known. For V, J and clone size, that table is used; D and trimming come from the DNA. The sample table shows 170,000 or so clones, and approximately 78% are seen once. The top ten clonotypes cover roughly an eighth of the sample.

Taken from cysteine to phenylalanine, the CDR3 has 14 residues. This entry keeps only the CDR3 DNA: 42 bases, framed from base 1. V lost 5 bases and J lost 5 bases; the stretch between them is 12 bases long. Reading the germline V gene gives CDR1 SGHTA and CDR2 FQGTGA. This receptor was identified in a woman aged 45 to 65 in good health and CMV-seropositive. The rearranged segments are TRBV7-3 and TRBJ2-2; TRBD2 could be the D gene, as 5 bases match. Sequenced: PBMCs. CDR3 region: CASSPGRGTGELFF. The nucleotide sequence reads TGTGCCAGCAGCCCCGGCAGAGGGACCGGGGAGCTGTTTTTT.